This T cell receptor (beta chain) was sequenced during a study of long-term antiretroviral therapy in people with HIV. The table lists this clone with a count of one. Its cognate antigen is unknown. This CDR3 has 16 amino acids. The junction had 7 bases not matched to a gene; V was cut back by 0 bases and J by 7 bases. Germline CDR1 LNHDA, CDR2 SQIVND (reference sequence). Researchers ran immunoSEQ v3.0 at survey level. Profiled with immunoSEQ multiplex PCR; TCRdb holds only in-frame clones, not every one. The table lists fewer than 30,000 clones, 88% of them singletons, with more than 4.5% in the top ten. The study used samples holding roughly 1-10 million cryopreserved PBMC before DNA extraction. Study results and caveats: Pre-ART expanded TRB clones stayed dominant throughout, though often decreasing after ART. ART preceded a rise in diversity that nonetheless stayed lower than in transplant donor controls.

The sequencing here drew on unsorted PBMCs, taken about 4.3 years after starting antiretroviral therapy. This clonotype was obtained from a man aged 25 to 40 with HIV. V usage is TRBV19 and J usage is TRBJ1-5; 9 nucleotides line up with TRBD1. The CDR3, as DNA: TGTGCCAGTAGTATAGAGGGGACAGGGAGGAGGCAGCCCCAGCATTTT. Translation gives CASSIEGTGRRQPQHF.